This T cell receptor (beta chain) was captured by sequencing in a study of early T cells in non-severe SARS-CoV-2 infection. Study context: Sequencing of unsorted whole blood was done on bulk RNA, leaving chains unpaired.

Germline assignment: CDR1 KGHSH and CDR2 LQKENI. This CDR3 region has 13 residues. Trimming shortened V by 3 bases and J by 2 bases, and 7 bases separated the two germline ends. This clonotype was detected many times. Its antigen is unidentified. Individual cDNA molecules each received unique molecular identifiers attached to them. TCRdb re-called the 5' RACE reads through MiXCR, storing one row per CDR3 protein. The sample lists 45,000 or so distinct CDR3 sequences; approximately 4% were seen once. Findings and caveats of the study: Anti-spike CD8 responses were favored in VDJdb matching, and private and CD4 specificities were missed.

The sequenced material came from whole blood. This clonotype was obtained from an adult who was a healthcare worker with PCR-confirmed SARS-CoV-2 infection or an uninfected control (not recorded which). V gene TRBV18 combines with J gene TRBJ2-5, with D unresolved. The CDR3 spells CASSPWSQETQYF. The CDR3 bases are TGTGCCAGCTCACCGTGGTCGCAAGAGACCCAGTACTTC.